Presented here are 3 T cell receptor beta chains from one specimen sequenced in a study of memory B cells and T cells in multiple sclerosis. Stimulus-free culture yielded autoproliferating CFSE-dim and non-proliferating CFSE-high T cells, each sequenced separately. Cultures began with about 50 million CFSE-labeled PBMCs, unstimulated for six to seven days, with replicate wells pooled. Method: immunoSEQ multiplex PCR; TCRdb's copy keeps in-frame clones and lacks some. The sample lists roughly 45,000 clones; roughly 80% were seen once. No antigen has been identified for these receptors. The sample comprised PBMCs from blood kept in culture. These receptors originate from a human donor with multiple sclerosis.

This clone was found a few times. V usage is TRBV15 and J usage is TRBJ1-2; D is uncertain. Trimming left V 0 bases short and J 4 bases short, with 6 bases between. Germline-derived CDR1 and CDR2 are LNHNV and YYDKDF (reference sequence). This CDR3 contains 13 residues. CDR3 nucleotide sequence: TGTGCCACCAGCAGAGATTACAGCTATGGCTACACCTTC. As protein: CATSRDYSYGYTF.

The chain links TRBV7-3 to TRBJ2-5; 8 bases fit TRBD2. Germline V gene lookup returns CDR1 SGHTA and CDR2 FQGTGA. V was clipped by 5 bases and J by 5 bases; unmatched bases: 7. The CDR3 extends over 14 amino acids. In DNA, the CDR3 is TGTGCCAGCAGCCCGTCGACTAGCGTGGAGACCCAGTACTTC. Translated: CASSPSTSVETQYF.

The chain couples TRBV19 to TRBJ1-5, with D unclear. This CDR3 spans 14 amino acids. V gave up 10 bases and J gave up 2 bases, with 15 bases separating them. The V gene's germline CDR1 is LNHDA and CDR2 SQIVND (reference sequence). The CDR3 nucleotides are TGTGCCACGGGCCTTGGGAAGCGCAATCAGCCCCAGCATTTT. Amino acids: CATGLGKRNQPQHF.